This T cell receptor (beta chain) was observed in a study of shared clonotypes between healthy human individuals. Study conclusions and caveats: Around 5.3% of naive CD4 clonotypes were shared across several donors.

A CD45RA-negative memory subset and a CD45RA+ naive subset were separated from the CD4+ cells. An even split of each subset's genomic DNA across several immunoSEQ plates was performed. The repertoire was sequenced with immunoSEQ multiplex PCR; TCRdb's copy has only in-frame clones and lacks some. The table records about 1 million clones, around four fifths of them present only once. The CDR3 totals 13 residues. Germline V gives CDR1 SEHNR, CDR2 FQNEAQ (reference sequence). V lost 11 bases and J 5 bases, leaving 15 bases between the germline ends. About this clone: The antigen is not known.

This receptor was obtained from a man between 18 and 35 years old in good health. The sequenced sample consisted of memory CD4+ T cells sorted from blood. The subset was: CD45RA-negative fraction. The V gene is TRBV7-9, the J gene TRBJ1-4; possible D gene TRBD1, 6 bases. The DNA of the CDR3 is TGTGCCGGAACTACAGGGCCAAATGAAAAACTGTTTTTT. Translated: CAGTTGPNEKLFF.